This TCR beta chain appears in the sequencing data of a study of cytomegalovirus exposure and HLA in healthy donors (dated 2017 in TCRdb). Broadly, across the study: An earlier analysis of several hundred of the donors reported 250 to 350 Gb of sequence data and approximately 120 million unique TCR beta sequences obtained from roughly 170 million T cells. About 320 gigabases of sequencing data and tens of millions of unique TCR sequences were included in an early release covering roughly 600 HLA-typed donors. The genetic ancestry cluster associated with self-reported Caucasian donors included 81% of the 300 to 450 genotyped donors. The study aimed to test whether cataloging public T cell receptors could reveal signatures of past pathogen exposure. The study profiled the T cell repertoires of more than 500 subjects by immunosequencing and related them to cytomegalovirus serostatus. Along with the approximately 650-subject first cohort, a separate validation cohort of over a hundred different subjects was used. To predict cytomegalovirus infection status, the study brought together high-throughput TCR immunosequencing, statistical association of individual TCRs with disease status, and machine learning. In a later analysis, previously published TCR beta repertoires from 600 to 850 donors were re-analyzed and high-resolution HLA genotyping was added so that TCR occurrence patterns could be studied. Rather than drawing on any new phenotypic data, the later analysis identified candidate immune exposures from TCR beta sequences and the way those sequences occurred across donors. To decide whether each TCR beta V gene segment behaved as functional or pseudogenic, an earlier analysis of some 600 of the donors relied on high-throughput TCR beta sequencing. Donor age, sex, ethnicity and CMV serostatus were compiled alongside the repertoire data. A later genetic analysis took genome-wide SNP genotypes for about 55% of the 666 donors and used that subset as a discovery cohort. Every discovery cohort repertoire had been produced on one sequencing platform. HLA typing included class I and class II loci at four-digit resolution. The number of typed donors differed by locus: roughly 620-630 for A, B, C, DRB1 and DQB1; approximately 530 for DQA1; approximately 600 for DPA1; and roughly 490 for DPB1. Because of strong linkage in the cohort, roughly five DR-DQ haplotypes were treated as single units for association and clustering. Across about 380 genotyped donors of the cohort, an average of about 240,000 unique TCR beta nucleotide sequences per donor were sequenced, and 15% to 20% of those sequences were non-productive.

V gives up 2 bases and J gives up 7 bases, and the segment between their germline ends measures 10 bases. Via the germline V gene, CDR1 is SGHDT and CDR2 YYEEEE. The CDR3, cysteine through phenylalanine, is 13 amino acids long. The sequence is cut down to CDR3 DNA, 39 bases in frame from base 1. With respect to this clone: Its antigen is not yet known. No much larger clonotype is one base removed from it; base qualities were not supplied.

Library method: the immunoSEQ multiplex PCR assay. For the multiplex PCR, a mixture combining 60 forward primers for TCR Vbeta segments and 13 reverse primers for TCR Jbeta segments was used. The CDR3 region of rearranged TCR beta genes was amplified from genomic DNA with a multiplex PCR assay. Amplified TCR beta libraries were sequenced as 87-base-pair reads on the Illumina HiSeq System. Under the source paper's analysis protocol: Across the 700 or so repertoires, a later analysis counted some 80 million unique TCR beta chains, roughly 11 million of which were shared by at least two donors. To remove PCR and sequencing errors, raw reads were error-corrected and collapsed into unique sequences using a nearest-neighbor algorithm that merged closely related sequences. To assign V, D and J gene segments, CDR3 sequences were aligned to IMGT reference sequences. For a sequence to be retained, a match of at least six nucleotides was required to both a V gene segment and a J gene segment. Rearrangements were called productive when the CDR3 lacked stop codons and stayed in frame with V and J; all others were non-productive. CDR3 was defined according to IMGT convention as the region running from the second conserved V-encoded cysteine to the conserved J-encoded phenylalanine. In an earlier analysis of more than 550 of the donors, sequences lacking an unambiguous match to a single V gene segment were excluded. An earlier analysis of fewer than 750 of the donors classified V segments as functional when productive rearrangements were above 56.7% and as segregating when the standard deviation between donors was above 5%. A statistical classification framework was built to diagnose cytomegalovirus status from the catalog of TCR beta chain sequences. A later analysis assigned V and J genes by comparing TCR nucleotide sequences with IMGT/GENE-DB human TR gene sequences. A later analysis assigned CDR3 sequences and most-parsimonious VDJ recombination scenarios with the TCRdist pipeline. A later analysis defined each TCR beta chain by its CDR3 amino acid sequence plus V-gene family, and excluded reads lacking a unique V-gene family. In a later analysis, 450 to 600 highly shared, low-generation-probability nucleotide sequences were removed to address suspected cross-contamination and a sequencing artifact. A later analysis calculated a clonal expansion index for each public chain from normalized within-repertoire ranks of inferred template counts. In a later analysis, generation probabilities were computed using a VDJ recombination model fitted to out-of-frame rearrangements, and the results were checked against IGoR. A later analysis scored TCR-TCR, TCR-HLA and TCR-CMV co-occurrence with hypergeometric tests, applying a repertoire-size bias correction to TCR pairs. A later analysis estimated false discovery rates by permuting HLA or CMV assignments 20 times. In a later analysis, co-occurring TCRs were grouped with DBSCAN, and TCRdist sequence similarity was added when clustering was performed within HLA-allele-positive subsets. Repertoires with fewer than 30,000 or more than 120,000 public chains, plus five repertoires with anomalous nucleotide sharing, were excluded from co-occurrence clustering. The source is immuneACCESS, and TCRdb retained only in-frame sequences with V and J called. Part of the clones is not carried over; for the studies checked, unresolved V genes explain less than half of this, and the remainder is unexplained. The DNA gave D and trimming, while V, J and clone size come from that table. The sample has about 160,000 clones on record, around 76% of them singletons. The leading ten clones occupy under 2.5% of the sample.

Findings and caveats that apply to the study as a whole: Specific HLA alleles were associated with roughly 17,000 TCR beta sequences at a false discovery rate of 0.05 in a later analysis. Assigning TCR associations to individual alleles was difficult when HLA alleles, especially DR and DQ, strongly co-occurred. According to a later genetic analysis, donors in an Asian-associated ancestry cluster had fewer N-insertions in productive TCRs than the approximately 650-donor mean. A later analysis found that HLA-associated TCR beta chains were more clonally expanded and had lower generation probabilities than equally common non-associated chains. Only TCR beta chains were sequenced in this cohort, and the absence of alpha or paired-chain data limited detectable features. An association between a missense DCLRE1C variant and V-gene and J-gene trimming of TCR beta chains was found in a later genetic analysis and replicated in an independent cohort. The classifier was reported to diagnose cytomegalovirus status with high specificity and sensitivity in both the original cohort and the validation cohort. A few of the identified cytomegalovirus-associated TCR beta chains were confirmed in vitro to be specific for cytomegalovirus antigens. The study gave a list of 150 to 200 TCR beta chains associated with cytomegalovirus. According to the authors, the approach could potentially be generalized to other disease states and immunological phenotypes. Presence/absence analyses assumed roughly uniform sequencing depth across donors, an assumption that may not hold. According to a later analysis, most CMV-associated TCR beta chains appeared to be HLA-restricted, and the HLA associations seemed to be driven largely by CMV exposure. Some IMGT-functional V segments, including TRBV6-2 and TRBV6-3, could not be told apart with the 87-base-pair reads, so those segments were excluded. A further reported finding was that TCR beta sequences accurately predicted the HLA-A and HLA-B alleles for most subjects in the first cohort. According to a later analysis, parvovirus B19, influenza, CMV and Epstein-Barr virus appeared linked to several top co-occurrence clusters. About 17 rarely observed V segments, including chromosome 9 orphons, were excluded from the earlier analysis of approximately 500 of the donors because counts were too low. A cluster of highly shared sequence variants was judged likely to be a technical artifact of the sequencing pipeline. The only immune exposure information available for the cohort was CMV serostatus. Because HLA typing was missing for some donors at each locus, association tests included only the typed subset. In an earlier analysis of about 540 of the donors, most TCR beta V segments were observed in productive rearrangements about 90% or about 30% of the time, broadly matching IMGT annotations. In a later analysis, TCR association rates were found to vary across HLA loci, with the most associated TCRs seen for DRB1 alleles and the fewest for HLA-C alleles. Correlated functional status among segregating V segments might be attributable to linkage disequilibrium, but an unknown experimental factor could not be ruled out. Across donors, most TCR sequences were observed very rarely, whereas some public TCRs were present in many individuals.

In total, around 600 healthy bone marrow donors made up the cohort. All cohort members were sampled while nominally healthy, although unrecorded immune exposures were likely present. The donor was CMV seronegative and was included in the group of 352 seronegative cohort members. A peripheral blood sample was provided by each donor, and peripheral blood mononuclear cells were used for TCR beta sequencing. Genomic DNA extraction from the blood cell samples was performed with the Qiagen DNeasy Blood Extraction Kit. This sequence originates from a female donor in good health and CMV-seronegative. This receptor chain uses TRBV5-6 and TRBJ1-3, with the D gene call left open. The sample was PBMCs. The encoded CDR3 is CASSFQSLNTIYF. The nucleotides read TGTGCCAGCAGCTTTCAATCATTGAACACCATATATTTT.